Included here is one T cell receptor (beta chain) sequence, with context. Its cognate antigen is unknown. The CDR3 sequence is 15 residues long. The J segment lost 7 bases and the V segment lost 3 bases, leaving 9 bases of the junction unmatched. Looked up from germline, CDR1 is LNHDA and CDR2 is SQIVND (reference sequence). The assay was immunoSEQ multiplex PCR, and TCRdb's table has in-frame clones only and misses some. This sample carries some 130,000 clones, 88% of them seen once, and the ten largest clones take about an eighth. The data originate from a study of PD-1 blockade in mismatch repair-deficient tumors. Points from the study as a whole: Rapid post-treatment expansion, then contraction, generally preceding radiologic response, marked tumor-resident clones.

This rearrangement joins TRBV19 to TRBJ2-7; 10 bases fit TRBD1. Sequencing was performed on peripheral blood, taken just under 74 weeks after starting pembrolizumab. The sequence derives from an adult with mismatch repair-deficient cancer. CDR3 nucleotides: TGTGCCAGTAGTATCCGTGGGACAGGGGTCCGGGAGCAGTACTTC. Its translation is CASSIRGTGVREQYF. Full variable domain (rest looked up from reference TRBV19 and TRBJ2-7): DGGITQSPKYLFRKEGQNVTLSCEQNLNHDAMYWYRQDPGQGLRLIYYSQIVNDFQKGDIAEGYSVSREKKESFPLTVTSAQKNPTAFYLCASSIRGTGVREQYFGPGTRLTVT.